This is a list of T cell receptor beta chains from one sample in a study of blood T cell repertoires in COVID-19. TCRdb's copy holds only in-frame clones and misses some; the assay was immunoSEQ multiplex PCR. The data hold about 320,000 clones, with approximately 81% observed a single time. Sequencing was done on a sample of PBMCs or T cells enriched from blood (not recorded which). The receptors stem from a woman between 25 and 40 years old who had been exposed to COVID-19. The CDR3 runs from the conserved cysteine through the conserved F or W. D genes are given only for firm matches. The size of a clone is reported for some rows only, either as once, few or many, or as a class for expanded clones.

j_call clone_size v_call d_call cdr3_aa cdr3_nt
TRBJ2-7 . TRBV6-2/TRBV6-3 TRBD1 CASSTAGGEQYF TGTGCCAGCAGTACCGCAGGGGGCGAGCAGTACTTC
TRBJ2-3 . TRBV11-2 TRBD1 CASSDWTGDTDTQYF TGTGCCAGCAGCGACTGGACAGGGGACACAGATACGCAGTATTTT
TRBJ2-2 . TRBV11-2 TRBD2 CASSSRLAGGNTGELFF TGTGCCAGCAGCTCTAGACTAGCGGGGGGGAACACCGGGGAGCTGTTTTTT
TRBJ2-7 . TRBV3-1/TRBV3-2 TRBD2 CASSRVAGRGYEQYF TGTGCCAGCAGCCGAGTAGCGGGAAGGGGCTACGAGCAGTACTTC
TRBJ2-7 . TRBV15 TRBD2 CATSRSGTSVDEQYF TGTGCCACCAGCAGATCCGGGACTAGCGTCGACGAGCAGTACTTC
TRBJ1-6 once TRBV28 . CASYVPRGGSPLHF TGTGCCAGCTACGTCCCCAGGGGTGGCTCACCCCTCCACTTT
TRBJ1-2 . TRBV18 TRBD1 CASSPPSTGTDYGYTF TGTGCCAGCTCACCACCGAGTACTGGGACAGACTATGGCTACACCTTC
TRBJ2-3 . TRBV28 . CASKNQGMDTQYF TGTGCCAGCAAAAATCAGGGGATGGATACGCAGTATTTT
TRBJ1-2 . TRBV9 . CASSSEAVGYGYTF TGTGCCAGCAGCTCCGAGGCGGTCGGCTATGGCTACACCTTC
TRBJ2-5 . TRBV30 . CAWSQQGGGTQYF TGTGCCTGGAGTCAACAGGGAGGGGGGACCCAGTACTTC
TRBJ2-1 . TRBV19 . CASSNVWRDNEQFF TGTGCCAGTAGTAATGTATGGCGGGACAATGAGCAGTTCTTC
TRBJ2-1 once TRBV5-1 TRBD2 CARKGREGPGNEQFF TGCGCCAGAAAGGGGCGGGAGGGCCCGGGGAATGAGCAGTTCTTC
TRBJ1-2 . TRBV5-1 TRBD1 CASSFPGQGASGYTF TGCGCCAGCAGCTTCCCGGGACAGGGGGCGAGTGGCTACACCTTC
TRBJ1-4 . TRBV10-3 TRBD1 CAISESTGTNEKLFF TGTGCCATCAGTGAGTCGACAGGGACTAATGAAAAACTGTTTTTT
TRBJ1-2 . TRBV5-4 TRBD1 CASTIQGAHGYTF TGTGCCAGCACCATACAGGGGGCTCATGGCTACACCTTC
TRBJ1-2 . TRBV7-2 TRBD1 CASSSRQGPYGYTF TGTGCCAGCAGTTCCAGACAGGGACCATATGGCTACACCTTC
TRBJ1-1 . TRBV5-1 TRBD1 CASSIGDRDMAEAFF TGCGCCAGCAGCATAGGGGACAGGGACATGGCTGAAGCTTTCTTT
TRBJ2-7 . TRBV28 TRBD1 CASSLGTAYYEQYF TGTGCCAGCAGTTTAGGGACAGCTTACTACGAGCAGTACTTC
TRBJ2-5 . TRBV13 TRBD1 CASSLRQGRTGGETQYF TGTGCCAGCAGCTTACGACAGGGAAGGACTGGAGGAGAGACCCAGTACTTC
TRBJ1-2 . TRBV9 TRBD1 CASSVDWTGPYGYTF TGTGCCAGCAGCGTCGATTGGACAGGTCCCTATGGCTACACCTTC
TRBJ2-2 . TRBV21-1 . CASRFWGAGETGELFF TGTGCCAGCAGATTTTGGGGAGCGGGAGAAACCGGGGAGCTGTTTTTT
TRBJ2-3 . TRBV19 . CASSIGTSTDTQYF TGTGCCAGTAGTATAGGTACTAGCACAGATACGCAGTATTTT
TRBJ2-5 . TRBV6-5 TRBD2 CASSYSYTSGETQYF TGTGCCAGCAGTTACTCGTACACTAGCGGAGAGACCCAGTACTTC
TRBJ1-3 . TRBV7-8 TRBD1 CASSIGTGTGNTIYF TGTGCCAGCAGCATCGGGACAGGGACTGGAAACACCATATATTTT
TRBJ2-1 . TRBV11-2 TRBD2 CASSFLAGGPHIEQFF TGTGCCAGCAGTTTCCTAGCGGGGGGCCCTCACATTGAGCAGTTCTTC
TRBJ2-6 . TRBV28 . CASSRSGWSSGANVLTF TGTGCCAGCAGCCGGAGTGGATGGTCCTCTGGGGCCAACGTCCTGACTTTC
TRBJ1-2 . TRBV19 . CASSIVGQGIGYTF TGTGCCAGTAGTATAGTGGGGCAGGGGATTGGCTACACCTTC
TRBJ2-7 . TRBV2 TRBD2 CASSSTSDEQYF TGTGCCAGCAGTTCTACTAGCGACGAGCAGTACTTC
TRBJ2-1 . TRBV25-1 . CASSDGRRGSAYNEQFF TGTGCCAGCAGTGATGGTCGGCGAGGGAGCGCCTACAATGAGCAGTTCTTC
TRBJ1-6 . TRBV6-5 . CATGTRGSNSPLHF TGTGCCACCGGGACTCGTGGGTCTAATTCACCCCTCCACTTT
TRBJ1-1 . TRBV19 . CASKRTQNTEAFF TGTGCCAGTAAGAGGACTCAGAACACTGAAGCTTTCTTT
TRBJ1-6 . TRBV7-2 TRBD1 CASSSDRERGPNSPLHF TGTGCCAGCAGCTCAGACAGGGAAAGAGGTCCTAATTCACCCCTCCACTTT
TRBJ2-2 . TRBV4-2 TRBD2 CASSRLLAGGIGELFF TGTGCCAGCAGCCGGTTACTAGCGGGAGGGATCGGGGAGCTGTTTTTT
TRBJ1-5 . TRBV11-2 TRBD1 CASSLGGQESNQPQHF TGTGCCAGCAGCTTAGGTGGACAGGAAAGCAATCAGCCCCAGCATTTT
TRBJ1-5 . TRBV2 TRBD1 CASSPRTGGFNQPQHF TGTGCCAGCAGTCCTAGGACAGGGGGCTTCAATCAGCCCCAGCATTTT
TRBJ1-2 . TRBV19 . CASSLSRGTYGYTF TGTGCCAGTAGTCTTTCTAGGGGAACCTATGGCTACACCTTC
TRBJ1-2 . TRBV9 . CASSVAAGPTYGYTF TGTGCCAGCAGCGTAGCGGCAGGGCCTACCTATGGCTACACCTTC
TRBJ2-5 . TRBV28 TRBD2 CASSLRPSGRQETQYF TGTGCCAGCAGTTTAAGGCCTAGCGGGAGGCAAGAGACCCAGTACTTC
TRBJ2-1 . TRBV4-2 . CASSQEQGSNNEQFF TGTGCCAGCAGCCAAGAGCAGGGGTCAAACAATGAGCAGTTCTTC
TRBJ1-4 . TRBV28 . CASRLDSSWGKLFF TGTGCCAGCAGACTGGACAGTTCATGGGGAAAACTGTTTTTT
TRBJ2-1 . TRBV3-1/TRBV3-2 . CASSQVASLSEQFF TGTGCCAGCAGCCAAGTGGCTAGTCTGAGCGAGCAGTTCTTC
TRBJ1-4 . TRBV9 . CASSVEGVEKLFF TGTGCCAGCAGCGTAGAAGGGGTTGAAAAACTGTTTTTT
TRBJ2-3 . TRBV10-1 TRBD2 CASMNLAGALPDTQYF TGCGCCAGCATGAACCTAGCGGGGGCGTTACCAGATACGCAGTATTTT
TRBJ1-1 . TRBV10-3 . CAIREGSLGGNTEAFF TGTGCCATCAGAGAAGGGTCCTTGGGAGGGAACACTGAAGCTTTCTTT
TRBJ1-6 . TRBV12-3/TRBV12-4 . CASASELDSPLHF TGTGCCAGCGCATCCGAGTTGGATTCACCCCTCCACTTT
TRBJ1-1 . TRBV9 . CASSGLGEDTEAFF TGTGCCAGCAGCGGATTGGGGGAGGACACTGAAGCTTTCTTT
TRBJ2-7 . TRBV7-2 . CASSLALGEYEQYF TGTGCCAGCAGCTTAGCGCTGGGCGAGTACGAGCAGTACTTC
TRBJ1-2 many TRBV5-1 TRBD1 CASSWPGQGSDYGYTF TGCGCCAGCAGCTGGCCGGGACAGGGGTCGGACTATGGCTACACCTTC
TRBJ2-5 . TRBV30 . CAWSIRSRGTQYF TGTGCCTGGAGTATCAGGTCTCGGGGGACCCAGTACTTC
TRBJ1-6 . TRBV30 . CAWSVSWRNSPLHF TGTGCCTGGAGTGTAAGCTGGAGAAATTCACCCCTCCACTTT